The rows below give T cell receptor beta chains drawn from one sample of a study of blood T cell repertoires in COVID-19. Data came from immunoSEQ multiplex PCR; TCRdb stores just in-frame clones and leaves some out. The sample holds approximately 300,000 clones, about 83% seen once. Sequencing was done on a sample of peripheral blood. Receptors were obtained from a woman in her 50s with acute or convalescent COVID-19. Each CDR3 is given with its conserved first and last residue. D genes are given only for firm matches. Clone size appears in some rows only: once, few, many, or a class for an expanded clone.

clone size	CDR3 length	V gene	J gene	D gene	CDR3 protein	CDR3 DNA
-	13	TRBV7-3	TRBJ2-7	-	CASSVTGSEPRYF	TGTGCCAGCAGCGTGACAGGATCCGAACCTCGGTACTTC
-	14	TRBV7-9	TRBJ2-1	TRBD2	CASSLSLAGNEQFF	TGTGCCAGCAGCTTATCCCTAGCGGGAAATGAGCAGTTCTTC
-	13	TRBV7-8	TRBJ1-4	-	CASSFTIGEKLFF	TGTGCCAGCAGCTTTACTATTGGTGAAAAACTGTTTTTT
many	15	TRBV19	TRBJ2-2	TRBD1	CASKGQAIGTGELFF	TGTGCCAGTAAGGGACAGGCGATTGGCACCGGGGAGCTGTTTTTT
-	14	TRBV7-2	TRBJ1-3	-	CASSLGGSGNTIYF	TGTGCCAGCAGCTTAGGAGGCTCTGGAAACACCATATATTTT
once	13	TRBV24-1	TRBJ1-4	-	CATKRVFNEKLFF	TGTGCCACCAAGCGCGTATTTAATGAAAAACTGTTTTTT
-	12	TRBV3-1/TRBV3-2	TRBJ2-7	-	CASSQEGSEQYF	TGTGCCAGCAGCCAAGAGGGGAGCGAGCAGTACTTC
-	16	TRBV18	TRBJ2-6	TRBD1	CASSPPKGAGANVLTF	TGTGCCAGCTCACCACCTAAGGGGGCAGGGGCCAACGTCCTGACTTTC
-	14	TRBV29-1	TRBJ1-1	-	CSVNSPGGGTEAFF	TGCAGCGTAAACTCCCCGGGGGGGGGCACTGAAGCTTTCTTT
-	12	TRBV27	TRBJ2-2	-	CASSPMSGELFF	TGTGCCAGCAGTCCAATGAGCGGGGAGCTGTTTTTT
-	15	TRBV28	TRBJ1-1	TRBD1	CASTFQTGGWTEAFF	TGTGCCAGCACCTTCCAGACAGGGGGATGGACTGAAGCTTTCTTT
-	12	TRBV27	TRBJ2-2	-	CASSPTGGELFF	TGTGCCAGCAGCCCGACTGGCGGGGAGCTGTTTTTT
-	15	TRBV19	TRBJ1-2	-	CASSIPAQGGGGYTF	TGTGCCAGTAGTATCCCAGCACAGGGTGGAGGAGGCTACACCTTC
once	17	TRBV7-2	TRBJ1-2	-	CASSVQEGRIGTYGYTF	TGTGCCAGCAGCGTCCAGGAGGGGCGAATCGGAACTTATGGCTACACCTTC
-	14	TRBV30	TRBJ1-2	-	CAWSLRVSNYGYTF	TGTGCCTGGAGTCTCAGGGTCTCTAACTATGGCTACACCTTC
-	13	TRBV15	TRBJ1-5	-	CATSSMRGQPQHF	TGTGCCACCAGCAGTATGCGGGGCCAGCCCCAGCATTTT
-	16	TRBV7-2	TRBJ2-2	-	CASSLIKWGDTGELFF	TGTGCCAGCAGCTTAATTAAATGGGGAGACACCGGGGAGCTGTTTTTT
-	17	TRBV7-2	TRBJ1-2	TRBD1	CASSLGPPGQGDYGYTF	TGTGCCAGCAGCTTAGGGCCACCGGGACAGGGTGACTATGGCTACACCTTC
-	15	TRBV6-5	TRBJ1-1	-	CASSLLQGTGTEAFF	TGTGCCAGCAGTCTACTTCAGGGGACGGGCACTGAAGCTTTCTTT
-	14	TRBV3-1/TRBV3-2	TRBJ2-7	-	CASSQDGSKYEQYF	TGTGCCAGCAGCCAAGACGGGAGTAAATACGAGCAGTACTTC
few	14	TRBV7-2	TRBJ2-1	-	CASSLDWAVNEQFF	TGTGCCAGCAGCTTAGACTGGGCCGTAAATGAGCAGTTCTTC
-	14	TRBV30	TRBJ2-7	-	CAWSTQGIIFEQYF	TGTGCCTGGAGCACCCAGGGGATAATATTCGAGCAGTACTTC
few	12	TRBV29-1	TRBJ1-1	-	CSVGRGNTEAFF	TGCAGCGTTGGACGAGGGAACACTGAAGCTTTCTTT
-	15	TRBV5-4	TRBJ2-2	-	CASSFGGPNTGELFF	TGTGCCAGCAGCTTCGGAGGGCCGAACACCGGGGAGCTGTTTTTT
-	13	TRBV18	TRBJ1-1	TRBD1	CASSRDSETEAFF	TGTGCCAGCTCACGGGACAGCGAAACTGAAGCTTTCTTT
-	17	TRBV6-2/TRBV6-3	TRBJ2-5	TRBD2	CASSMGLAGVWSETQYF	TGTGCCAGCAGTATGGGACTAGCGGGAGTATGGTCGGAGACCCAGTACTTC
-	16	TRBV10-3	TRBJ1-4	TRBD1	CAISESEGAYTEKLFF	TGTGCCATCAGTGAGTCCGAGGGGGCTTATACTGAAAAACTGTTTTTT
-	13	TRBV12-3/TRBV12-4	TRBJ2-1	TRBD2	CASSLLADNEQFF	TGTGCCAGCAGTTTACTAGCGGACAATGAGCAGTTCTTC
few	15	TRBV21-1	TRBJ1-4	-	CASSRDRSTNEKLFF	TGTGCCAGCAGCCGGGACAGATCAACTAATGAAAAACTGTTTTTT
-	13	TRBV10-1	TRBJ2-3	TRBD1	CASSESRQGTQYF	TGCGCCAGCAGTGAGTCGAGACAGGGGACGCAGTATTTT
-	13	TRBV11-2	TRBJ2-4	-	CASSLSSLNIQYF	TGTGCCAGCAGCTTGTCTAGTCTAAACATTCAGTACTTC
-	18	TRBV3-1/TRBV3-2	TRBJ2-2	-	CASSQDPVSGRNTGELFF	TGTGCCAGCAGCCAAGATCCGGTTTCGGGTCGAAACACCGGGGAGCTGTTTTTT
-	14	TRBV3-1/TRBV3-2	TRBJ1-5	-	CASSLGILNQPQHF	TGTGCCAGCAGCCTTGGTATACTCAATCAGCCCCAGCATTTT